This is a list of T cell receptor beta chains from one sample in a study of blood T cell repertoires in COVID-19. Some clones are missing from TCRdb's copy, which holds only in-frame ones; the method was immunoSEQ multiplex PCR. The data hold around 250,000 clones, with 70% to 90% observed a single time. Specimen: PBMCs or T cells enriched from blood (not recorded which). These receptor sequences come from a woman in her forties or fifties who had recovered from COVID-19. CDR3s include the opening cysteine and the closing phenylalanine or tryptophan. Fields, in order: V gene, D gene, J gene, clone size, CDR3 DNA, CDR3 protein. The D gene is left open where the match is weak. Size is omitted from some rows. Given values are once, few, many or a class for expanded clones.

TRBV14	.	TRBJ2-1	.	TGTGCCAGCAGCCAAGATAGGGATGGCAGGGGGGATCACAATGAGCAGTTCTTC	CASSQDRDGRGDHNEQFF
TRBV5-1	.	TRBJ2-1	.	TGCGCCAGCAGCTTACGAGGGAGCTCCTACAATGAGCAGTTCTTC	CASSLRGSSYNEQFF
TRBV15	.	TRBJ2-5	.	TGTGCCACCAGCACCGACCTTGGATCGTCTAGGGGAGAGACCCAGTACTTC	CATSTDLGSSRGETQYF
TRBV19	.	TRBJ2-3	.	TGTGCCAGTAGCCCGCCAGCCAGGCATACGCAGTATTTT	CASSPPARHTQYF
TRBV7-3	TRBD1	TRBJ2-7	.	TGTGCCAGCAGCGTCTCCGGGACAGGCTACGAGCAGTACTTC	CASSVSGTGYEQYF
TRBV7-3	.	TRBJ2-7	.	TGTGCCAGCAGCCTCGAGGGCAGTGTTTCCTACGAGCAGTACTTC	CASSLEGSVSYEQYF
TRBV9	TRBD1	TRBJ1-4	.	TGTGCCAGCAGCGGTGGACAGGGAGGGTATGAAAAACTGTTTTTT	CASSGGQGGYEKLFF
TRBV28	.	TRBJ1-5	once	TGTGCCAGCAGAGGCAGGGGTAATCAGCCCCAGCATTTT	CASRGRGNQPQHF
TRBV6-6	.	TRBJ1-2	.	TGTGCCAGCAGTCCCTCCGCCGGGGAATCTCCCCTAAGGGATGGCTACACCTTC	CASSPSAGESPLRDGYTF
TRBV5-1	TRBD1	TRBJ1-2	.	TGCGCCAGCAGCTCGGCGGGGACAGGCATTAACTATGGCTACACCTTC	CASSSAGTGINYGYTF
TRBV30	.	TRBJ1-6	.	TGTGCCTGGTCGTACCGCACAGGGAATTCACCCCTCCACTTT	CAWSYRTGNSPLHF
TRBV6-5	TRBD1	TRBJ1-1	.	TGTGCCAGCAGCAATAGACAGGGTGGCACTGAAGCTTTCTTT	CASSNRQGGTEAFF
TRBV27	TRBD1	TRBJ2-1	.	TGTGCCAGCAGTCCTAACAGGGGGTTCGAGCAGTTCTTC	CASSPNRGFEQFF
TRBV5-5	TRBD1	TRBJ1-3	.	TGTGCCAGCAGCTTAACGTGGGACAGTACTGGAAACACCATATATTTT	CASSLTWDSTGNTIYF
TRBV11-1	.	TRBJ1-1	once	TGTGCCAGCAGTTTAATACCCGGGATAATGAACACTGAAGCTTTCTTT	CASSLIPGIMNTEAFF
TRBV29-1	.	TRBJ1-6	.	TGCAGCGTTGAAAGGGAGGGACGGCCGCCCAGCTCACCCCTCCACTTT	CSVEREGRPPSSPLHF
TRBV27	TRBD2	TRBJ2-3	.	TGTGCCAGCAGTTCACCATCCGGGACTAGCGGGAGAACAGATACGCAGTATTTT	CASSSPSGTSGRTDTQYF
TRBV7-8	.	TRBJ1-1	.	TGTGCCAGCAGCTTAGGAACAGAGAACACTGAAGCTTTCTTT	CASSLGTENTEAFF
TRBV5-4	.	TRBJ1-3	few	TGTGCCAGCAGCTTGGGGACTGGCTTCTCTGGAAACACCATATATTTT	CASSLGTGFSGNTIYF
TRBV9	TRBD1	TRBJ1-5	many	TGTGCCAGCAGCGTGACAGGGGAGGACAATCAGCCCCAGCATTTT	CASSVTGEDNQPQHF
TRBV9	.	TRBJ1-4	.	TGTGCCAGCAGCGTAGCCCAGGGGAATGAAAAACTGTTTTTT	CASSVAQGNEKLFF
TRBV19	TRBD1	TRBJ1-1	once	TGTGCCAGTACCCCGACAGGGGGCGGTTTAACTGAAGCTTTCTTT	CASTPTGGGLTEAFF
TRBV7-9	.	TRBJ2-1	.	TGTGCCAGCAGCCACACGGGGATCCTACCCAGAGGTGAGCAGTTCTTC	CASSHTGILPRGEQFF
TRBV27	TRBD2	TRBJ2-2	.	TGTGCCAGCAGCCGGTGGGGGTCCGCGGGAGGGCCGGTCACCGGGGAGCTGTTTTTT	CASSRWGSAGGPVTGELFF
TRBV27	TRBD2	TRBJ2-3	once	TGTGCCAGCAGTTTAGTACAAGCGGGAAGAGATACGCAGTATTTT	CASSLVQAGRDTQYF
TRBV30	.	TRBJ2-3	.	TGTGCCTCTAGACGAAGTGTTGTATCGGATACGCAGTATTTT	CASRRSVVSDTQYF
TRBV7-9	TRBD2	TRBJ2-1	.	TGTGCCAGCAGCCAACGGACTAGCGGGAACAATGAGCAGTTCTTC	CASSQRTSGNNEQFF
TRBV7-2	TRBD1	TRBJ1-2	.	TGTGCCAGCAGCCCAGGGGGCGCTTCGGATGGCTACACCTTC	CASSPGGASDGYTF
TRBV5-1	TRBD1	TRBJ1-2	.	TGCGCCAGCGGGACAGGGGACCTCAACTATGGCTACACCTTC	CASGTGDLNYGYTF
TRBV14	TRBD1	TRBJ2-7	.	TGTGCCAGCAGCCAATGGACAGGGGGCCCCCTATACGAGCAGTACTTC	CASSQWTGGPLYEQYF
TRBV9	.	TRBJ2-7	.	TGTGCCAGCAGCGTAGCCCCCGACAGTACCTACGAGCAGTACTTC	CASSVAPDSTYEQYF
TRBV18	.	TRBJ1-1	.	TGTGCCAGCTCACCCCGAACAGGGGAAGCTTTCTTT	CASSPRTGEAFF
TRBV7-9	.	TRBJ1-1	.	TGTGCCAGCAGCCCCCCCGGGGATGAAGCTTTCTTT	CASSPPGDEAFF
TRBV5-1	.	TRBJ1-4	.	TGCGCCAGCAGCTACACAGGGTTAGGAGAAAAACTGTTTTTT	CASSYTGLGEKLFF
TRBV2	.	TRBJ2-3	.	TGTGCCAGCACGTACGCCCATGTTGGGACAGTGACTAGTGCGGCTACGCAGTATTTT	CASTYAHVGTVTSAATQYF
TRBV11-1	TRBD1	TRBJ2-7	.	TGTGCCAGCAGTTCGCAGGGGGCTTCTTACGAGCAGTACTTC	CASSSQGASYEQYF
TRBV5-1	.	TRBJ1-1	.	TGCGCCAGCAGCTTGGCACCTGTGAGCACTGAAGCTTTCTTT	CASSLAPVSTEAFF
TRBV18	.	TRBJ1-2	.	TGTGCCAGCTCGCCCGGAGGCAGGAGGAACTATGGCTACACCTTC	CASSPGGRRNYGYTF
TRBV19	.	TRBJ1-1	.	TGTGCCAGTAGTCTTAGGAGGTCGGCAAGAGCTCAAGCTTTCTTT	CASSLRRSARAQAFF
TRBV5-1	.	TRBJ2-5	.	TGCGCCAGCAGCTTGGGGGTCCTAGCGGAGACCCAGTACTTC	CASSLGVLAETQYF
TRBV11-2	TRBD1	TRBJ2-7	.	TGTGCCAGCAGCTTGGACAGGGCTCCCTCCTACGAGCAGTACTTC	CASSLDRAPSYEQYF
TRBV24-1	.	TRBJ2-1	.	TGTGCCACCAGTGATTTGCAGGAGGGCCATGAGCAGTTCTTC	CATSDLQEGHEQFF
TRBV5-1	TRBD2	TRBJ2-5	.	TGCGCCAGCAGCCAGGGACTAGCGGGAGCTTTATCAGAGACCCAGTACTTC	CASSQGLAGALSETQYF
TRBV7-3	TRBD1	TRBJ1-1	once	TGTGCCAGCAGCTTAATTTATCGCTACGATCGACAGGGCCGTGCACCGAACACTGAAGCTTTCTTT	CASSLIYRYDRQGRAPNTEAFF
TRBV11-2	.	TRBJ2-4	.	TGTGCCAGCAGCCTCCGGACAGCGGCCAAAAACATTCAGTACTTC	CASSLRTAAKNIQYF
TRBV20-1	.	TRBJ2-4	.	TGCAGTGTGGCACTAGCAAGCATTCAGTACTTC	CSVALASIQYF
TRBV19	TRBD1	TRBJ1-4	.	TGTGCCACGAGAAGACAGGGAGCTAATGAAAAACTGTTTTTT	CATRRQGANEKLFF
TRBV28	.	TRBJ1-2	.	TGTGCCAGCAGACAGATGCCTACTAACTATGGCTACACCTTC	CASRQMPTNYGYTF
TRBV2	TRBD2	TRBJ2-1	.	TGTGCCAGCAGCGTCCTAGCGGGAAAGTACAATGAGCAGTTCTTC	CASSVLAGKYNEQFF
TRBV29-1	.	TRBJ1-2	.	TGCAGCGTACAGGGACAAACTAACTATGGCTACACCTTC	CSVQGQTNYGYTF
TRBV29-1	.	TRBJ1-1	once	TGCAGCGCAGAGCAGTTTGGGGGGGCGTTTAACACTGAAGCTTTCTTT	CSAEQFGGAFNTEAFF
TRBV14	.	TRBJ2-7	.	TGTGCCAGCAGCCCAGCCGGGACAGCGGGCGAGCAGTACTTC	CASSPAGTAGEQYF
TRBV5-5	TRBD2	TRBJ2-5	.	TGTGCCAGCCGGACTAGCGGTCAAGAGACCCAGTACTTC	CASRTSGQETQYF
TRBV29-1	.	TRBJ1-2	.	TGCAGCGCCCGGAACGGGGTTTATGGCTACACCTTC	CSARNGVYGYTF
TRBV7-9	TRBD1	TRBJ1-6	.	TGTGCCAGCAGTCAACCACCGGGACAGGGGATAAGTAATTCACCCCTCCACTTT	CASSQPPGQGISNSPLHF